These T cell receptor beta chains were read from a single sample in a study of cytotoxic CD8 clonotypes in ibrutinib-treated CLL. The assay was immunoSEQ multiplex PCR, and TCRdb's table has in-frame clones only and misses some. The table lists 100,000 to 150,000 clones, approximately 83% of them singletons. Sequenced material: PBMCs, taken after 24 months of ibrutinib treatment. The receptors stem from a human donor with chronic lymphocytic leukemia. Each CDR3 is given with its conserved first and last residue. D genes are given only for firm matches. Some rows have no size entry. The others give once, few or many, or a class for an expanded clone.

DNA: TGTGCCAGCACCGAAGGCATGAACACTGAAGCTTTCTTT
CDR3: CASTEGMNTEAFF
D: NA
size: NA
V: TRBV2
J: TRBJ1-1

DNA: TGTGCCAGCAGCTTCTCTGGAAACACCATATATTTT
CDR3: CASSFSGNTIYF
D: NA
size: NA
V: TRBV7-2
J: TRBJ1-3

DNA: TGTGCCAGCAGTTTAAGTTTAGGCGCCCTAATGAACACTGAAGCTTTCTTT
CDR3: CASSLSLGALMNTEAFF
D: NA
size: NA
V: TRBV27
J: TRBJ1-1

DNA: TGTGCCAGCAGTGAGGGACAGGGGATCCTCGCGAACACCGGGGAGCTGTTTTTT
CDR3: CASSEGQGILANTGELFF
D: TRBD1
size: NA
V: TRBV27
J: TRBJ2-2

DNA: TGTGCCAGCAGCTTAGCGTATAACACTGAAGCTTTCTTT
CDR3: CASSLAYNTEAFF
D: NA
size: NA
V: TRBV7-2
J: TRBJ1-1

DNA: TGCGCCAGCAGCTTGGGACAGAATAGCAATCAGCCCCAGCATTTT
CDR3: CASSLGQNSNQPQHF
D: NA
size: few
V: TRBV5-1
J: TRBJ1-5

DNA: TGCAGCGTTGAAAGGACAGCAAAGAAAGACTACACCTTC
CDR3: CSVERTAKKDYTF
D: NA
size: once
V: TRBV29-1
J: TRBJ1-2

DNA: TGTGCCAGCAGCTTATCCCTTCGGAACACTGAAGCTTTCTTT
CDR3: CASSLSLRNTEAFF
D: NA
size: NA
V: TRBV7-9
J: TRBJ1-1

DNA: TGTGCCAGCAGCGTAGAACCTGGGGGCGAGCAGTACTTC
CDR3: CASSVEPGGEQYF
D: NA
size: NA
V: TRBV9
J: TRBJ2-7

DNA: TGTGCCAGCAGCGTGAACAGGGCTGAAGCTTTCTTT
CDR3: CASSVNRAEAFF
D: NA
size: NA
V: TRBV7-2
J: TRBJ1-1

DNA: TGTGCCAGCAGCCAGCACAGGAACACTGAAGCTTTCTTT
CDR3: CASSQHRNTEAFF
D: NA
size: NA
V: TRBV11-3
J: TRBJ1-1

DNA: TGTGCCAGCAGTACGTACAGGGGCGCTAATGAAAAACTGTTTTTT
CDR3: CASSTYRGANEKLFF
D: TRBD1
size: NA
V: TRBV28
J: TRBJ1-4

DNA: TGTGCCAGCAGCTTAGGTGGGAGGGCGACCCAGTACTTC
CDR3: CASSLGGRATQYF
D: TRBD2
size: NA
V: TRBV11-2
J: TRBJ2-5

DNA: TGTGCCAGCAGCCAAGAAATCCCCTACGAGCAGTACTTC
CDR3: CASSQEIPYEQYF
D: NA
size: NA
V: TRBV4-2
J: TRBJ2-7

DNA: TGTGCCACCAGGTTCTGGACAGGCGGTAATGAAAAACTGTTTTTT
CDR3: CATRFWTGGNEKLFF
D: TRBD1
size: NA
V: TRBV2
J: TRBJ1-4

DNA: TGTGCCAGCAGCTTTAACGGAGACAGGGGTGAAGCTTTCTTT
CDR3: CASSFNGDRGEAFF
D: TRBD1
size: NA
V: TRBV7-8
J: TRBJ1-1

DNA: TGTGCCAGCAGTGAGCTCAGGTCCTATGGCTACACCTTC
CDR3: CASSELRSYGYTF
D: NA
size: NA
V: TRBV28
J: TRBJ1-2

DNA: TGCGCCAGCAGCCCGGGACAGAAATATAATAGCAATCAGCCCCAGCATTTT
CDR3: CASSPGQKYNSNQPQHF
D: TRBD1
size: NA
V: TRBV4-1
J: TRBJ1-5

DNA: TGCGCCAGCAGCCTCGGGACTAGCGGGAGATTAGATACGCAGTATTTT
CDR3: CASSLGTSGRLDTQYF
D: TRBD2
size: once
V: TRBV5-1
J: TRBJ2-3